One sample yielded the 11 T cell receptor beta chains listed below, sequenced in a study of OX40 agonist ivuxolimab in advanced cancers. Library method: the immunoSEQ multiplex PCR assay. Entries here come from immuneACCESS through TCRdb and include only in-frame sequences with V and J called. Some clones fail to appear in such tables; in the studies checked, an unresolved V gene covers under half of the shortfall, and the cause of the remainder is unknown. This sample gives 50,000 to 80,000 clones in total; around 84% of them show up just once. The leading ten clones occupy around 2.9% of the sample. The input for sequencing was CD4+ or CD8+ T cells sorted from blood, taken in a trial of the OX40 agonist ivuxolimab. All receptors come from an adult with an advanced solid tumor such as melanoma, head and neck, liver or kidney cancer.

This chain links TRBV2 with TRBJ1-4; 9 bases are a match to TRBD1. Germline-derived CDR1 and CDR2 are SNHLY and FYNNEI. This CDR3 spans 14 amino acids. The V segment lost 8 bases and the J segment 6 bases; nucleotides outside the gene matches: 7. The chain's CDR3 is CASGPGQGDEKLFF. DNA for the CDR3: TGTGCCAGCGGGCCGGGACAGGGAGATGAAAAACTGTTTTTT.

This clone was seen a few times. The CDR3, as DNA: TGCAGCGTTGAACGGCAGGGGGACGGTGGCTACACCTTC. Protein: CSVERQGDGGYTF. V is TRBV29-1 and J is TRBJ1-2; 7 bases line up with TRBD1. CDR1 SQVTM and CDR2 ANQGSEA come from the germline V gene. Trimming took 2 bases from V and 7 from J; bases not matched to a gene: 7. The CDR3 totals 13 residues.

The chain has TRBV7-2 and TRBJ1-3; D may be TRBD1 (6 bases). CDR1 is SGHTA, CDR2 FQGNSA, per germline. V lost 5 bases to trimming and J lost 0 bases, with 11 bases between them. The CDR3 consists of 15 residues. The CDR3 spells CASSLQGRSGNTIYF. CDR3 nucleotides: TGTGCCAGCAGCCTACAGGGCCGCTCTGGAAACACCATATATTTT.

The genes are TRBV5-1 and TRBJ2-2; 7 bases fit TRBD2. With V trimmed by 0 bases and J by 0 bases, 2 bases remained unmatched. Germline V gene lookup returns CDR1 SGHRS and CDR2 YFSETQ. The CDR3 totals 16 residues. For the CDR3, the DNA is TGCGCCAGCAGCTTGGGGGACTATACGAACACCGGGGAGCTGTTTTTT. Translation: CASSLGDYTNTGELFF.

This clone was counted between two and nine times. CDR3 sequence (DNA): TGTGCCAGCAGCTTAACAGCAGGGGAAGACGGCTACACCTTC. It translates to CASSLTAGEDGYTF. The rearrangement uses TRBV7-3 and TRBJ1-2, with D possibly being TRBD1 (6 bases). The ends were cut back, 0 bases at V and 8 bases at J, with 13 bases in the middle. The CDR3 runs 14 residues. Per germline, CDR1 SGHTA and CDR2 FQGTGA. Full variable domain (missing parts from reference TRBV7-3 and TRBJ1-2): GAGVSQTPSNKVTEKGKYVELRCDPISGHTALYWYRQSLGQGPEFLIYFQGTGAADDSGLPNDRFFAVRPEGSVSTLKIQRTERGDSAVYLCASSLTAGEDGYTFGSGTRLTVV.

The chain combines TRBV14 with TRBJ2-7; TRBD2 agrees at 14 bases. With 3 bases clipped from V and 3 bases from J, the junction kept 13 bases outside the gene matches. This CDR3 comprises 19 residues. Germline V gene lookup returns CDR1 SGHDN and CDR2 FVKESK. CDR3: CASSHGRLAGGPRYYEQYF. In nucleotides, the CDR3 is TGTGCCAGCAGCCATGGAAGACTAGCGGGAGGGCCTCGGTACTACGAGCAGTACTTC.

V gene TRBV6-6 combines with J gene TRBJ1-4, with D uncertain. Germline CDR1 is MNHNY and CDR2 is SVGAGI (reference sequence). The CDR3 spans 15 residues. V lost 0 bases and J 4 bases, leaving 9 bases between the germline ends. In DNA, the CDR3 is TGTGCCAGCAGTTACTCGCGGGGAAATAATGAAAAACTGTTTTTT. This sequence encodes CASSYSRGNNEKLFF.

The CDR3 DNA is TGTGCCAGCGGACAGGGAGGCACTGAAGCTTTCTTT. It codes for CASGQGGTEAFF. This sequence joins TRBV6-1 and TRBJ1-1; 8 nucleotides agree with TRBD1. V was clipped by 8 bases and J by 4 bases; unmatched bases: 3. Germline assignment: CDR1 MNHNS and CDR2 SASEGT. The length of the CDR3 is 12 residues.

V gene TRBV30 combines with J gene TRBJ2-7; D is perhaps TRBD1 (6 bases). Trimming took off 3 bases at V and 4 bases at J, with 13 bases between the two ends. The germline gives CDR1 GTSNPN, CDR2 SVGIG (reference sequence). The CDR3 is 13 amino acids. Written as DNA, the CDR3 is TGTGCCTGGAGGTCGACAGGACCATACGAGCAGTACTTC. Its translation: CAWRSTGPYEQYF.

The rearrangement uses TRBV11-1 and TRBJ1-4; possible D gene TRBD1, 5 bases. The CDR3 is made up of 15 amino acids. The germline V gene has CDR1 SGHAT and CDR2 FQDESV (reference sequence). The V and J ends lost 2 bases and 7 bases respectively, with 14 bases between them. The DNA for the CDR3 is TGTGCCAGCAGCTTACGGGGAGGACAAAGTGAAAAACTGTTTTTT. This translates into CASSLRGGQSEKLFF.

The V call is TRBV29-1, the J call TRBJ1-2; a weak D match, TRBD1 (5 bases). The CDR3 consists of 11 residues. V lost 3 bases to trimming and J lost 6 bases, with 8 bases between them. Germline-derived CDR1 and CDR2 are SQVTM and ANQGSEA. The CDR3 reads CSVERQNGYTF. Here the CDR3 DNA reads TGCAGCGTTGAGAGACAGAATGGCTACACCTTC. Full variable domain (outside the CDR3, taken from reference TRBV29-1 and TRBJ1-2): SAVISQKPSRDICQRGTSLTIQCQVDSQVTMMFWYRQQPGQSLTLIATANQGSEATYESGFVIDKFPISRPNLTFSTLTVSNMSPEDSSIYLCSVERQNGYTFGSGTRLTVV.